This paragraph covers one T cell receptor beta chain sequence. This entry comes from a study of technical replicates of blood from a few donors. Assay used: immunoSEQ multiplex PCR; TCRdb lists only in-frame clones, some missing. Of 84,000 or so clones detected, around 97% appear once; the ten largest clones hold 0.15% to 0.2%. Sequenced: T cells isolated from PBMCs. The sequence was obtained from a human donor in good health.

CDR3 DNA sequence: TGTGCCAGCACTAGACAGGATAATGAAAAACTGTTTTTT. The encoded protein is CASTRQDNEKLFF. This chain uses TRBV6-1 with TRBJ1-4; a possible D gene is TRBD1 (6 bases). V lost 7 bases to trimming and J lost 4 bases, with 10 bases between them. This CDR3 comprises 13 residues. The germline CDR1 and CDR2 sequences are MNHNS and SASEGT.